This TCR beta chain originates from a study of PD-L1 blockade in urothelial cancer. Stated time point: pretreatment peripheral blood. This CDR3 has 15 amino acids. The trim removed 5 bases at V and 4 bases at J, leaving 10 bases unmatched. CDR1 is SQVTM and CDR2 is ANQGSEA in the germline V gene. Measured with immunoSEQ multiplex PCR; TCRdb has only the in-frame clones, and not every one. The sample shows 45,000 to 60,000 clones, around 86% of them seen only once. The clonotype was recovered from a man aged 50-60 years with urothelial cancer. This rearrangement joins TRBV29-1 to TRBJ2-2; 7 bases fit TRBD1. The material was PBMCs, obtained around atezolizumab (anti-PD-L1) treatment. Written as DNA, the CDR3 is TGCAGCGTTATTGACAGGGCTCGGTCCACCGGGGAGCTGTTTTTT. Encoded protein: CSVIDRARSTGELFF.